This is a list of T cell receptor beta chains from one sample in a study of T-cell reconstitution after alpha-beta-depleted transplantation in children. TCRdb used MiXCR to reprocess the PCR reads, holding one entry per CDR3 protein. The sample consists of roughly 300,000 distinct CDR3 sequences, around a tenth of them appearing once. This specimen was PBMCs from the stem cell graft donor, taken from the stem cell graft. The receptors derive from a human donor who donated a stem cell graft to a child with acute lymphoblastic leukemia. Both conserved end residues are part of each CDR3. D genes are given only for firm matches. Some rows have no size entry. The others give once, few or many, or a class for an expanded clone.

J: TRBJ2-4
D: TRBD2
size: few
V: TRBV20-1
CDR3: CSASVPGLGNIQYF
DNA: TGCAGTGCTTCAGTCCCGGGACTAGGAAACATTCAGTACTTC

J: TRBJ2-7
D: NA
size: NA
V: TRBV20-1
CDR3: CSAGDGVLDEQYF
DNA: TGCAGTGCCGGAGACGGGGTTCTCGACGAGCAGTACTTC

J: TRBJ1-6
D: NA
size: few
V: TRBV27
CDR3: CASSWGAGRINSPLHF
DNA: TGTGCCAGCAGTTGGGGGGCAGGGCGGATTAATTCACCCCTCCACTTT

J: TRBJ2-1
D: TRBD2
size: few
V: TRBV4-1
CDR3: CASSQRELAGTSRYNEQFF
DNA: TGCGCCAGCAGCCAAAGGGAGCTTGCCGGGACTAGCAGATACAATGAGCAGTTCTTC

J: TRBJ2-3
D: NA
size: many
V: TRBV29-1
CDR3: CSVVRATDTQYF
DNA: TGCAGCGTTGTCCGGGCCACAGATACGCAGTATTTT

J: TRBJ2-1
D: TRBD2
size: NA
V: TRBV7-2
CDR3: CASIPQGLAGNEQFF
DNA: TGTGCCAGCATCCCTCAGGGACTAGCGGGCAATGAGCAGTTCTTC

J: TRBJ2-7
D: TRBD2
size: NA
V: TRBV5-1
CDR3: CASSDLAGRYEQYF
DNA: TGCGCCAGCAGCGATCTAGCGGGGCGCTACGAGCAGTACTTC

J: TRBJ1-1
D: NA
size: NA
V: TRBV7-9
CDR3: CASGPPVREAFF
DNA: TGTGCCAGCGGCCCGCCTGTGCGTGAAGCTTTCTTT

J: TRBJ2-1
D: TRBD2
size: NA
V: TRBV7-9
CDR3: CGTSEGAWSYNEQFF
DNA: TGCGGGACTAGCGAGGGGGCGTGGTCCTACAATGAGCAGTTCTTC

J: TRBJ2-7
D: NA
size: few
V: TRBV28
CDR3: CASSSLLPGQPYEQYF
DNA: TGTGCCAGCAGTTCCCTCCTGCCGGGACAACCCTACGAGCAGTACTTC

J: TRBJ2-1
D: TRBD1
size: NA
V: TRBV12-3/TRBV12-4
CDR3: CASSGTGLDEQFF
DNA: TGTGCCAGCAGTGGGACAGGGTTGGATGAGCAGTTCTTC

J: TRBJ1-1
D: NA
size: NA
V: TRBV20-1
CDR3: CSARDPSANTEAFF
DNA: TGCAGTGCTAGAGATCCGTCAGCGAACACTGAAGCTTTCTTT

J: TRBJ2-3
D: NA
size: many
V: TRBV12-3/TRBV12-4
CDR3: CASSLKGASTDTQYF
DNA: TGTGCCAGCAGTTTGAAGGGAGCTAGCACAGATACGCAGTATTTT

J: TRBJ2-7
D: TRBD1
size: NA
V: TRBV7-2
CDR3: CASSPGDRSSYEQYF
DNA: TGTGCCAGCAGCCCAGGGGACAGATCTTCCTACGAGCAGTACTTC

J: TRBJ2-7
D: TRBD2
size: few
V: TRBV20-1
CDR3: CSARGASGTSSYEQYF
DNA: TGCAGTGCTAGAGGGGCTAGCGGAACGAGCTCCTACGAGCAGTACTTC

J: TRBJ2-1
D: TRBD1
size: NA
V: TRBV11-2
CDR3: CASSSQLPGQGTNEQFF
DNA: TGTGCCAGCAGCTCCCAACTCCCGGGACAGGGTACCAATGAGCAGTTCTTC

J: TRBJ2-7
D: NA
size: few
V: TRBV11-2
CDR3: CASSLPPRIPSSYYEQYF
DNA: TGTGCCAGCAGCCTCCCCCCACGTATCCCTTCCTCCTACTACGAGCAGTACTTC

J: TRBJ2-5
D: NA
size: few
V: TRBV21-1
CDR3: CASSKARREGQETQYF
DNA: TGTGCCAGCAGCAAAGCGCGGCGGGAGGGGCAGGAGACCCAGTACTTC

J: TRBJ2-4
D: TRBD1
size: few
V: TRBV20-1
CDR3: CSATEGQRAKNIQYF
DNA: TGCAGTGCTACCGAGGGACAGAGAGCCAAAAACATTCAGTACTTC

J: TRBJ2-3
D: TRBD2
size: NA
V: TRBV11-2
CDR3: CASSSQAGESTDTQYF
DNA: TGTGCCAGCAGTTCCCAAGCGGGAGAGTCCACAGATACGCAGTATTTT

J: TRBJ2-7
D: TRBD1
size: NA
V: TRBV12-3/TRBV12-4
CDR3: CASSSPRTGEDEQYF
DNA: TGTGCCAGCAGTTCCCCGCGGACAGGGGAGGACGAGCAGTACTTC

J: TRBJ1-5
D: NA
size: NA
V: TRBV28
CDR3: CASSLGGLRVQPQHF
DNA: TGTGCCAGCAGTTTGGGGGGGCTAAGGGTACAGCCCCAGCATTTT